The source of this TCR beta chain is a study of T cell responses to AZD1222 COVID-19 vaccine. Overall study findings and caveats: It should be noted that donors were predominantly white British and more often female, and clonal diversity was possibly underestimated.

TCRdb keeps only in-frame clones here, not all; method: immunoSEQ multiplex PCR. The repertoire holds roughly 80,000 clones, with about nine tenths as singletons. This clone appeared a single time. Its antigen is unknown. This receptor was taken from an adult in good health. Sequenced here: peripheral blood, sampled on day 0 of AZD1222 vaccination.

This chain's CDR3 is CASSLGLVRNQPQHF. The CDR3 DNA follows: TGTGCCAGCAGCTTAGGACTCGTGCGCAATCAGCCCCAGCATTTT. The rearrangement joins TRBV7-2 to TRBJ1-5; D unclear. This CDR3 is built from 15 residues. The V end was cut by 1 base, the J end by 2 bases, with 9 bases between. Germline-derived CDR1 and CDR2 are SGHTA and FQGNSA.